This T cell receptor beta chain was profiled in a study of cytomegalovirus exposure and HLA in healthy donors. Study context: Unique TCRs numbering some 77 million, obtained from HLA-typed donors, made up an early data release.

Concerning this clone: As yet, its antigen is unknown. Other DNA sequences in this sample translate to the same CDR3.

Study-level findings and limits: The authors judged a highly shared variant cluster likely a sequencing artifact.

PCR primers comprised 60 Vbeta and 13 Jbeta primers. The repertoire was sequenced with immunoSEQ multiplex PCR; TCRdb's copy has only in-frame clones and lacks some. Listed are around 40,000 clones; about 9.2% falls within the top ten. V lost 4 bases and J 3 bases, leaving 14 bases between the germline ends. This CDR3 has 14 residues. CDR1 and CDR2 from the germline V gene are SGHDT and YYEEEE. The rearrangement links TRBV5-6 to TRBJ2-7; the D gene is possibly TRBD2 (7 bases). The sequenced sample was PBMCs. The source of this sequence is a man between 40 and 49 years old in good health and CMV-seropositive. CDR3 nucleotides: TGTGCCAGCAGCCCCGGACTAGGGGGCTACGAGCAGTACTTC. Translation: CASSPGLGGYEQYF.